Detailed here is one TCR beta chain. Treatment reported: over 15 received Ad26.COV2.S at low or high dose, single or two shots; 5 received placebo; per-sample allocation not given. Specimens were obtained on day 63 following the first vaccine or placebo injection. Assay used: immunoSEQ multiplex PCR; TCRdb lists only in-frame clones, some missing. The table has about 350,000 clones, 70% to 90% seen once. The data belong to a study of Ad26.COV2.S vaccination and SARS-CoV-2 variants. The sequence was collected from a person aged 18 to 65 who received the Ad26.COV2.S COVID-19 vaccine or a placebo. Sample: peripheral blood, taken in a trial of Ad26.COV2.S vaccine versus placebo.

The CDR3 loop reads CSVAGQGLRVGYTF. The CDR3 DNA reads TGCAGCGTAGCGGGACAGGGACTAAGGGTGGGCTACACCTTC. The gene calls are TRBV29-1 and TRBJ1-2; 9 nucleotides align to TRBD1. This CDR3 region has 14 residues. Trimming took 6 bases from V and 8 from J; bases not matched to a gene: 13. Germline CDR1 reads SQVTM; CDR2 reads ANQGSEA.